Detailed here is one T cell receptor (beta chain). This clone's antigen is unknown. No base qualities exist here, and no much larger clone lies one base off it. Libraries were constructed by 5' RACE. Sequencing was performed on an Illumina HiSeq 2500. The second PCR ran for roughly 7 to 12 cycles and used a J-beta primer mix along with a sample-barcoded 5' primer. A unique molecular identifier was introduced onto each TCR beta cDNA molecule by a template-switch 5' adaptor carrying 12 random nucleotides. At least 3 million CDR3-containing paired-end reads were obtained from each sample. First-strand cDNA was synthesized from all RNA with the Mint cDNA synthesis kit, primed by a TRBC-specific oligonucleotide. After uracil-DNA glycosylase treatment, a first 18-cycle PCR used universal primers M1SS and BC2_uni_R on all cDNA. In the original analysis: For normalization, 1 million high-quality reads were randomly selected from each sample, with every read carrying a distinct molecular identifier. Reads sharing molecular identifiers were discarded rather than binned into consensus sequences. MiTCR, run with a Q25 quality threshold and the strictest error-elimination algorithm, handled CDR3 identification, clonotype clustering and error correction. Lower-bound total TCR beta diversity was estimated with a nonparametric unseen species model using Euler transformation. TCRdb cleaned the public reads at Q25 with fastp, built clones with MiXCR and kept in-frame beta chains. Rows are unified per CDR3 protein, each entry keeping the most common DNA and genes. TCRdb, not the original authors, processed these V and J calls. For this sample there are some 880,000 distinct CDR3 sequences; about 37% appear just once. The biggest ten clones account for 13% of the sample.

Systemically healthy Caucasian individuals from Russia, approximately 39 in total and aged about 6 to 90 years, were included as donors. About 10 milliliters of peripheral blood were drawn from each donor into EDTA-treated Vacutainer tubes. Ficoll-Paque density-gradient centrifugation was used to isolate PBMCs, with at least 6 million per sample. Trizol reagent was used to extract total RNA from PBMCs, with at least 5.5 micrograms per sample. Naive CD45RAhigh/CD27high T cell percentages were measured by flow cytometry on a PBMC aliquot from every donor. This record belongs to a study of blood T cells in healthy people across ages (dated by TCRdb to the mid-2010s). For the wider study: In model experiments, roughly one uniquely barcoded TCR beta cDNA molecule per two T cells was captured by template switching. Age-related changes in TCR beta repertoire diversity were measured in the study by deep sequencing normalized with unique cDNA molecular identifiers. The study analyzed two additional independent replicas of 1 million unique cDNA reads from the same blood draw for two donors, one aged 18 to 30 and one aged 80 or older. To avoid experimental bias, donors of different ages were randomly spread across the sequencing lanes. The donors were divided into four age groups: young (average around 16 years), middle-aged (approximately 41), aged (approximately 62) and long-lived (82). On the study overall, not on this receptor specifically: Compared with the aged group, more naive CD4+ T cells, fewer expanded clones and increased TCR diversity were shown by the long-lived group, suggesting age selection. Observed TCR beta diversity per million T cells fell roughly linearly with age, and a significant reduction was already apparent by age roughly 40. Observed TCR beta diversity correlated strongly with the percentage of naive T cells measured by flow cytometry. Bulk unsorted PBMC profiling prevented conclusive comparison of naive and antigen-experienced compartments. Total diversity estimates from one million sequenced T cells were considered lower bounds and underestimates. Because donor CMV infection status was unknown, age-related changes in expanded clonotypes were potentially confounded.

The trim is 1 base for V and 4 bases for J, with a gap of 8 bases between the germline ends. The CDR3 spans 15 residues, from the cysteine through the phenylalanine. The only DNA kept is the CDR3, 45 bases in frame from the first base. The germline V gene (reference sequence) yields SEHNR for CDR1 and FQNEAQ for CDR2. The source material was blood. The chain is assembled from TRBV7-9 and TRBJ2-6; TRBD2 is perhaps the D gene, given 6 matching bases. The receptor was isolated from a man aged 18-30 years in good health. The DNA sequence is TGTGCCAGCAGCTTAGACGCGGGAGGGGCCAACGTCCTGACTTTC. Protein translation: CASSLDAGGANVLTF.